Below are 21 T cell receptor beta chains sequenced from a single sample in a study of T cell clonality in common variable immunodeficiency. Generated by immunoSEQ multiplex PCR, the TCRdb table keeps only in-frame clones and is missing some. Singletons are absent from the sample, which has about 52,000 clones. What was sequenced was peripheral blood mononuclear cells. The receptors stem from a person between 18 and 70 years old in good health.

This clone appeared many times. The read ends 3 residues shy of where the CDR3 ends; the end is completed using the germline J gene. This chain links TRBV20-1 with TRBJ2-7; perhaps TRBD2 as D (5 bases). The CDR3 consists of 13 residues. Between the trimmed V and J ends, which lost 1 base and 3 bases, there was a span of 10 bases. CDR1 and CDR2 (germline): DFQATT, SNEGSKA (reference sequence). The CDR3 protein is CSARALEGYEQYF. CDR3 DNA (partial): TGCAGTGCTAGAGCCCTTGAGGGCTACGAG.

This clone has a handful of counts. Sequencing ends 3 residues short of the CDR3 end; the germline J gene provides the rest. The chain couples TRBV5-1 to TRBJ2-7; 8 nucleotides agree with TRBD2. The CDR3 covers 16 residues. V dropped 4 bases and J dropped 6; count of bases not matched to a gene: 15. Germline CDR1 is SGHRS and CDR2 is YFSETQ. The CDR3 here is CASSIRTSGALREQYF. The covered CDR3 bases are TGCGCCAGCAGCATACGAACTAGCGGCGCCCTCCGCGAG.

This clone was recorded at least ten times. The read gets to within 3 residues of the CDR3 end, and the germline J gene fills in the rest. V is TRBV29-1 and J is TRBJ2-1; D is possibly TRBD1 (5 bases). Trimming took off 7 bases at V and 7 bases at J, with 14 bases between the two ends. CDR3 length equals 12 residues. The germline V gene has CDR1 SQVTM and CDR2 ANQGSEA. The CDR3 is CSGGGAANEQFF. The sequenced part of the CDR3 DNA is TGCAGCGGCGGTGGGGCAGCAAATGAG.

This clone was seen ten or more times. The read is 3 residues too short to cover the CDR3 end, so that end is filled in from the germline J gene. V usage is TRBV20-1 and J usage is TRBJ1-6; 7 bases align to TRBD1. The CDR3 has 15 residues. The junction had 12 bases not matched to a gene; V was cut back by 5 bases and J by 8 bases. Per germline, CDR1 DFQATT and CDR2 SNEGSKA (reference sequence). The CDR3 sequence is CSAPSPPGGHSPLHF. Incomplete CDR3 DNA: TGCAGTGCTCCCTCCCCCCCAGGGGGGCATTCACCC.

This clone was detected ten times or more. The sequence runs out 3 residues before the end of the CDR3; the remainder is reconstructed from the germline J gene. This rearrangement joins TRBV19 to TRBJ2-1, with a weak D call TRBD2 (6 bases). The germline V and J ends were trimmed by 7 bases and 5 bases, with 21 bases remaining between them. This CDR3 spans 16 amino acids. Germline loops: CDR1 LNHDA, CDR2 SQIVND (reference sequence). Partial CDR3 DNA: TGTGCCAGTACCCGGAGGGGTAGCGGTGGAAACAATGAG. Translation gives CASTRRGSGGNNE. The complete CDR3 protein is CASTRRGSGGNNEQFF.

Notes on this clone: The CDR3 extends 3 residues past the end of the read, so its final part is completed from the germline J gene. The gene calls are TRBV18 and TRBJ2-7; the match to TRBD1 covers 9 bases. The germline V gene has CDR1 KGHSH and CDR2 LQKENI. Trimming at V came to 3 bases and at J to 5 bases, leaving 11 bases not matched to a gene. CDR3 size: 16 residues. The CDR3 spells CASSPSTGTGNHEQYF. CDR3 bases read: TGTGCCAGCTCACCCTCCACCGGGACAGGGAATCACGAG.

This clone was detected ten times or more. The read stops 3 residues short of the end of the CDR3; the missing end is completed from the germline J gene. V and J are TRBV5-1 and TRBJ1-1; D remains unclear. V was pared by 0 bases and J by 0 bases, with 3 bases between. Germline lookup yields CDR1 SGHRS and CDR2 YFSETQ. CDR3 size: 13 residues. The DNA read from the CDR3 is TGCGCCAGCAGCTTGGACATGAACACTGAA. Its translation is CASSLDMNTE. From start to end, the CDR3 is CASSLDMNTEAFF.

CDR3 protein: CASQRGGSSYEQYF. CDR3 bases read: TGTGCCAGTCAAAGGGGGGGAAGCTCCTACGAG. V usage is TRBV2 and J usage is TRBJ2-7; D is perhaps TRBD2 (7 bases). The CDR3 is cut off 3 residues early in the read; its end comes from the germline J gene. Germline CDR1 reads SNHLY; CDR2 reads FYNNEI. The CDR3 runs to 14 residues. Trimming removed 9 bases at V and 0 bases at J, with 15 bases between.

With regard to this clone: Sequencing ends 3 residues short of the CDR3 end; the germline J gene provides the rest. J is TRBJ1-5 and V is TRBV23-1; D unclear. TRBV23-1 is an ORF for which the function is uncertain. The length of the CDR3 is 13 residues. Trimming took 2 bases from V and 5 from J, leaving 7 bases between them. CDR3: CASSQGCDQPQHF. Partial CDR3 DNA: TGCGCCAGCAGTCAAGGTTGCGATCAGCCC.

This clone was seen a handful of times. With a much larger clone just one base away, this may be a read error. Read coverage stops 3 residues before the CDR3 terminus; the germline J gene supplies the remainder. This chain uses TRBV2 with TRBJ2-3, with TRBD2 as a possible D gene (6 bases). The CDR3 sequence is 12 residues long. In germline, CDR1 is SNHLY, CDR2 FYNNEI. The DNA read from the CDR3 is TGTGCCAGCCGACTAGGTCAAGAGACG. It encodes CASRLGQET. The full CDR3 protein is CASRLGQETQYF. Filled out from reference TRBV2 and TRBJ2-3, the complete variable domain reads EPEVTQTPSHQVTQMGQEVILRCVPISNHLYFYWYRQILGQKVEFLVSFYNNEISEKSEIFDDQFSVERPDGSNFTLKIRSTKLEDSAMYFCASRLGQETQYFGPGTRLTVL.

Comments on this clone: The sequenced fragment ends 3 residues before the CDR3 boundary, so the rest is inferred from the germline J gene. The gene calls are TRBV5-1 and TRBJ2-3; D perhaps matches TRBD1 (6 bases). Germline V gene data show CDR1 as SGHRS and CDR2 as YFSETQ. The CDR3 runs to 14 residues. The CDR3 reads CASIPQPGQETQYF. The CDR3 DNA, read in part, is TGCGCCAGCATCCCCCAGCCGGGACAAGAGACG. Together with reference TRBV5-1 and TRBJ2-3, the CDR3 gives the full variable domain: KAGVTQTPRYLIKTRGQQVTLSCSPISGHRSVSWYQQTPGQGLQFLFEYFSETQRNKGNFPGRFSGRQFSNSRSEMNVSTLELGDSALYLCASIPQPGQETQYFGPGTRLTVL.

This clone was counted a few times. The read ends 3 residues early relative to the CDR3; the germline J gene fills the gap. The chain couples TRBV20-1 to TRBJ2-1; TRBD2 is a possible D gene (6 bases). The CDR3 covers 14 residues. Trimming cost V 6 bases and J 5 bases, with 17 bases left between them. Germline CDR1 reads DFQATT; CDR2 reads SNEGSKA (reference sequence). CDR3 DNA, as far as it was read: TGCAGTGCCCCGCCGCGGGGCCTAGACAATGAG. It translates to CSAPPRGLDNE. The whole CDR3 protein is CSAPPRGLDNEQFF.

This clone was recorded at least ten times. The CDR3 DNA, read in part, is TGTGCCAGCAGTGCTGAAGACAGGGGTCGTGAAAAA. It specifies CASSAEDRGREK. The whole CDR3 reads CASSAEDRGREKLFF. This chain uses TRBV2 with TRBJ1-4, with TRBD1 matching 8 bases. The CDR3 is cut off 3 residues early in the read; its end comes from the germline J gene. The CDR3 totals 15 residues. Looked up from germline, CDR1 is SNHLY and CDR2 is FYNNEI. J gave up 7 bases and V 4 bases, and 8 bases lay outside the gene matches. Supplemented by reference TRBV2 and TRBJ1-4, the full variable domain reads EPEVTQTPSHQVTQMGQEVILRCVPISNHLYFYWYRQILGQKVEFLVSFYNNEISEKSEIFDDQFSVERPDGSNFTLKIRSTKLEDSAMYFCASSAEDRGREKLFFGSGTQLSVL.

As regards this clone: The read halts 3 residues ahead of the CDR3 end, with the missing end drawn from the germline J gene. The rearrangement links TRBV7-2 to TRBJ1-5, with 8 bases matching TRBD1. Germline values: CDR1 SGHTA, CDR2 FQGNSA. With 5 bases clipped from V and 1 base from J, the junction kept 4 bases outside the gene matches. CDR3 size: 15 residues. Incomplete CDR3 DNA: TGTGCCAGCAGCACCCGGACAGGGAGCAATCAGCCC. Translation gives CASSTRTGSNQP. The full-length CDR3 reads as CASSTRTGSNQPQHF.

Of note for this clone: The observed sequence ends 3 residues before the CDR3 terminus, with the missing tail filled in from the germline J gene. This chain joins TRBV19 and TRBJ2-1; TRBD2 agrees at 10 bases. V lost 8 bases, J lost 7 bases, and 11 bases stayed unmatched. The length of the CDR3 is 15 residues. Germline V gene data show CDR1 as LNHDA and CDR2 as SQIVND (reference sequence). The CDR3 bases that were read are TGTGCCAGTGCTCCTACTAGCGGGGACCGTAATGAG. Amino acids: CASAPTSGDRNE. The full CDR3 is CASAPTSGDRNEQFF.

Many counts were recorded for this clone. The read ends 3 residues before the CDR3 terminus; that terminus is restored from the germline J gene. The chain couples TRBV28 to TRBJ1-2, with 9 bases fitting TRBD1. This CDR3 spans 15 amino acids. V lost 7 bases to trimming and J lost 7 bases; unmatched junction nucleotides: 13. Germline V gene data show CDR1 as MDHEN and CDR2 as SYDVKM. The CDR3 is CASMSLGQGGFGYTF. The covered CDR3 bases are TGTGCCAGCATGAGCCTGGGACAGGGAGGGTTTGGC.

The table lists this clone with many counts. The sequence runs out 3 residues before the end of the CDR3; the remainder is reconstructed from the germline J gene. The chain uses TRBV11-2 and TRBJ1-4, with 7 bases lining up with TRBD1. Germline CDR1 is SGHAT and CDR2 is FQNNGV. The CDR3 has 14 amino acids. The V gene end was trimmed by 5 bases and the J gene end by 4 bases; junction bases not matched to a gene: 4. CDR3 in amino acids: CASSRGQLNEKLFF. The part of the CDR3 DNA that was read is TGTGCCAGCAGCCGGGGACAGCTTAATGAAAAA.

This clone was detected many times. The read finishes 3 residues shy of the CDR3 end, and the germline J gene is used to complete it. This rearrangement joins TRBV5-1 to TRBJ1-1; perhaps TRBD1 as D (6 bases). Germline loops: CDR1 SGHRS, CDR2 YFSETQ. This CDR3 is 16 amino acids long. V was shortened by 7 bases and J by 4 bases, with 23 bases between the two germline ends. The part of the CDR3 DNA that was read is TGCGCCAGCGGATCTACATCAGGGGTCGCCGCCACTGAA. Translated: CASGSTSGVAATE. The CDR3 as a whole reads CASGSTSGVAATEAFF.

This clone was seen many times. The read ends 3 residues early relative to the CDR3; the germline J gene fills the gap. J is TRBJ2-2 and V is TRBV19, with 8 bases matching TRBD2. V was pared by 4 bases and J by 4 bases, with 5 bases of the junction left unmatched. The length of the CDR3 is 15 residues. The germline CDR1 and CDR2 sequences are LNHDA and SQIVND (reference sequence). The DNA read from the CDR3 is TGTGCCAGTAGTACCCTAGCGGGTTCCACCGGGGAG. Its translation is CASSTLAGSTGE. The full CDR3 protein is CASSTLAGSTGELFF.

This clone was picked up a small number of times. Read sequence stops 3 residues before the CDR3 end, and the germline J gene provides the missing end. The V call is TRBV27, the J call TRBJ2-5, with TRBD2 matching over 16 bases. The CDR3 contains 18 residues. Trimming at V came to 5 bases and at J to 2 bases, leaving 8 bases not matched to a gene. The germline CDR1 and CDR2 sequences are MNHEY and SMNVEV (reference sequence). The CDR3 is CASSLGLAGGRGQETQYF. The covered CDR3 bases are TGTGCCAGCAGTCTGGGACTAGCGGGGGGGCGGGGGCAAGAGACC.

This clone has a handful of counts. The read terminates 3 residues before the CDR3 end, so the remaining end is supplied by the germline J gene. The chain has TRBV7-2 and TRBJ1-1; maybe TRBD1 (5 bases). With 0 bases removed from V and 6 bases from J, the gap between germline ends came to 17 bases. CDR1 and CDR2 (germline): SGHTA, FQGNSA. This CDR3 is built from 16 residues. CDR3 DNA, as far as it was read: TGTGCCAGCAGCTTAGCTCCAATGGGGGGAGTCGCTGAA. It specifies CASSLAPMGGVAE. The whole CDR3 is CASSLAPMGGVAEAFF.